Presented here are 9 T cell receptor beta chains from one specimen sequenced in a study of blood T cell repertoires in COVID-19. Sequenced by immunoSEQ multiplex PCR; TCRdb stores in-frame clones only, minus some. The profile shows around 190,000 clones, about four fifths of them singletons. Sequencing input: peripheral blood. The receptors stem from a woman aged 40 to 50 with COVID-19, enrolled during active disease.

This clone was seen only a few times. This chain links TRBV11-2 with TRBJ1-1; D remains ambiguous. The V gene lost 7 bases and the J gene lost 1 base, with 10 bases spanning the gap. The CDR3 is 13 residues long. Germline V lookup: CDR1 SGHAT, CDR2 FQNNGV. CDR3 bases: TGTGCCAGCAACTATAGACGGAACACTGAAGCTTTCTTT. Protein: CASNYRRNTEAFF.

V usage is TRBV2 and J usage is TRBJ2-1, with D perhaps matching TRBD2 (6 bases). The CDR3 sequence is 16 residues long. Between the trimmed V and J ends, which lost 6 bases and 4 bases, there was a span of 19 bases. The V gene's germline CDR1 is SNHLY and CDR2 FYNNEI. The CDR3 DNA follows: TGTGCCAGCAGACCCTTCGTGGGAGGCCGATACAATGAGCAGTTCTTC. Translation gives CASRPFVGGRYNEQFF. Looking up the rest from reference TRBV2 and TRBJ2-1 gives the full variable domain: EPEVTQTPSHQVTQMGQEVILRCVPISNHLYFYWYRQILGQKVEFLVSFYNNEISEKSEIFDDQFSVERPDGSNFTLKIRSTKLEDSAMYFCASRPFVGGRYNEQFFGPGTRLTVL.

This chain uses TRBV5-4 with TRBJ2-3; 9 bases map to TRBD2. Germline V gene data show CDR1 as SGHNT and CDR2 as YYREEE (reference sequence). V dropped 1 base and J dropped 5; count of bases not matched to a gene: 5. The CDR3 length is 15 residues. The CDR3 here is CASSLISGSGDTQYF. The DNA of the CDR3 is TGTGCCAGCAGCTTGATTAGCGGGAGCGGAGATACGCAGTATTTT. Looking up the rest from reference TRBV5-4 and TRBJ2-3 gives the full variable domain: ETGVTQSPTHLIKTRGQQVTLRCSSQSGHNTVSWYQQALGQGPQFIFQYYREEENGRGNFPPRFSGLQFPNYSSELNVNALELDDSALYLCASSLISGSGDTQYFGPGTRLTVL.

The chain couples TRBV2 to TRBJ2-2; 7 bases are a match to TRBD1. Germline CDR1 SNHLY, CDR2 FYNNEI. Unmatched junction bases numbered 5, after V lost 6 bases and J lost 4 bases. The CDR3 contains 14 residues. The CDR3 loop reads CASSGQASTGELFF. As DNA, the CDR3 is TGTGCCAGCAGCGGACAGGCCTCCACCGGGGAGCTGTTTTTT.

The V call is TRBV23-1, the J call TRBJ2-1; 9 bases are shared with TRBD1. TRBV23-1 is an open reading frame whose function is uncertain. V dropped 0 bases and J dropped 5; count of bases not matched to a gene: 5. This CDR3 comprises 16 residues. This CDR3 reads CASSQSWTGEDNEQFF. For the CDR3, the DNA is TGCGCCAGCAGTCAATCGTGGACAGGGGAGGACAATGAGCAGTTCTTC.

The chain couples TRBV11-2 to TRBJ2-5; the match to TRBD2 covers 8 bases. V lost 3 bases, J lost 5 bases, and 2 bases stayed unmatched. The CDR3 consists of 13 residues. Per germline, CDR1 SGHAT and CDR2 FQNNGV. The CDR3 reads CASSFPSGETQYF. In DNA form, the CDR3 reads TGTGCCAGCAGCTTTCCTAGCGGGGAGACCCAGTACTTC.

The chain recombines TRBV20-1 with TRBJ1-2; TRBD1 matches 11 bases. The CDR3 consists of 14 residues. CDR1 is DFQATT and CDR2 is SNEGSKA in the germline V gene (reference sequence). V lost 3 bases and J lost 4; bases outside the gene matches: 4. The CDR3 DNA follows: TGCAGTGCTAGTTCCGGGACAGGGGGCTATGGCTACACCTTC. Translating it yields CSASSGTGGYGYTF.

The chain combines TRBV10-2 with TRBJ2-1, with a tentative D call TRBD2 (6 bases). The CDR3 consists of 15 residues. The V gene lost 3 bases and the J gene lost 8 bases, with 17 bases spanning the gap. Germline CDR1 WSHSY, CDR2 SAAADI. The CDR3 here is CASSDPGLLTDEQFF. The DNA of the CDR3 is TGCGCCAGCAGTGACCCGGGACTCCTAACGGATGAGCAGTTCTTC.

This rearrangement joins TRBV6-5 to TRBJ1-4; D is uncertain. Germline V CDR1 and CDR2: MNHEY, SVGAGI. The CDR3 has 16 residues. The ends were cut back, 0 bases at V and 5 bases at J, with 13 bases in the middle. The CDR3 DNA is TGTGCCAGCAGTTACTCGAACCGGGGAGAAAATGAAAAACTGTTTTTT. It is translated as CASSYSNRGENEKLFF.